The clone carrying this TCR beta chain has at least ten counts. The CDR3 regions of TCR beta were amplified from RNA transcripts. An initial round of RT-PCR targeting the TCR CDR3 relied on the HTBI primer set. TCRdb reprocessed the multiplex PCR reads via MiXCR and lists one record per CDR3 protein. The sample carries 650,000 to 750,000 distinct CDR3 sequences, 14% recorded once. This entry belongs to a study of T cells in Graves' hyperthyroidism and ophthalmopathy. Germline-derived CDR1 and CDR2 are SGHAT and FQNNGV. The CDR3 covers 14 residues. Trimming took 1 base from V and 5 from J, leaving 9 bases between them.

Input material: blood. The V and J genes are TRBV11-2 and TRBJ2-1; maybe TRBD2 (6 bases). The sequence came from a woman between 18 and 30 years old with Graves' hyperthyroidism. CDR3: CASSLGGRNNEQFF. The CDR3 DNA reads TGTGCCAGCAGCTTAGGGGGGAGGAACAATGAGCAGTTCTTC.